Presented here are 25 T cell receptor beta chains from one specimen sequenced in a study of human T cells and chemical hapten exposure. MiXCR was run by TCRdb on the RACE reads, yielding one entry per CDR3 protein. The sample carries 300,000 to 400,000 distinct CDR3 sequences, 4% to 6% recorded once. The time point denotes: pre-sensitization, week 0. The treatment: therapeutic diphenylcyclopropenone sensitization with weekly scalp DPC. The material was whole blood, obtained in connection with sensitization to the hapten diphenylcyclopropenone (DPC). These receptors all stem from a woman aged 45-65 years with alopecia areata. Some clones in this sample may be carry-over from other donors' samples.

This clonotype was picked up many times. The rearrangement joins TRBV12-3 or TRBV12-4 to TRBJ2-7, with 9 bases identical to TRBD1. The junction had 9 bases not matched to a gene; V was cut back by 6 bases and J by 6 bases. There are 14 residues in the CDR3. The CDR3 coding sequence is TGTGCCAGCAGACTCGGGACAGGGATTTCCGAGCAGTACTTC. Its protein is CASRLGTGISEQYF.

This clonotype was observed many times. The V and J genes are TRBV6-2 or TRBV6-3 and TRBJ2-7; D is undetermined. CDR1 and CDR2 from the germline V gene are MNHEY and SVGEGT. V was shortened by 5 bases and J by 2 bases, with 16 bases between the two germline ends. CDR3 length equals 15 residues. CDR3 region: CASSLYPPPAYEQYF. As DNA, the CDR3 is TGTGCCAGCAGTCTCTATCCCCCACCCGCCTACGAGCAGTACTTC.

This clonotype was counted at least ten times. The chain links TRBV7-9 to TRBJ1-4; D uncertain. V was pared by 2 bases and J by 6 bases, with 10 bases between. The CDR3 consists of 14 residues. Germline-derived CDR1 and CDR2 are SEHNR and FQNEAQ (reference sequence). CDR3: CASSLPGPDEKLFF. The CDR3 coding sequence is TGTGCCAGCAGCTTACCCGGACCAGATGAAAAACTGTTTTTT.

The chain employs TRBV7-9 and TRBJ1-1; D gene uncertain. The CDR3 runs 13 residues. CDR1 is SEHNR and CDR2 is FQNEAQ in the germline V gene (reference sequence). V was trimmed by 1 base and J by 6 bases, leaving 9 bases between them. The CDR3 bases are TGTGCCAGCAGCTTAGTTCGGTCACCTGAAGCTTTCTTT. Its protein is CASSLVRSPEAFF.

Ten or more counts support this clonotype. This sequence joins TRBV7-2 and TRBJ2-3; maybe TRBD2 (6 bases). There are 14 residues in the CDR3. The germline V and J ends were trimmed by 5 bases and 10 bases, with 19 bases remaining between them. Germline lookup yields CDR1 SGHTA and CDR2 FQGNSA. The DNA for the CDR3 is TGTGCCAGCAGCCCTAACCCCCTAGCGAGGGCGCAGTATTTT. Translated, it gives CASSPNPLARAQYF.

This chain's CDR3 is CASSPPGQGGQPQHF. For the CDR3, the DNA is TGTGCCAGCAGTCCGCCCGGACAGGGAGGCCAGCCCCAGCATTTT. The rearrangement uses TRBV6-5 and TRBJ1-5, with 8 nucleotides matching TRBD1. This CDR3 has 15 residues. Trimming at V came to 5 bases and at J to 7 bases, leaving 10 bases not matched to a gene. CDR1 is MNHEY, CDR2 SVGAGI, per germline.

The chain employs TRBV12-3 or TRBV12-4 and TRBJ2-5; D possibly corresponds to TRBD2 (5 bases). Between the trimmed V and J ends, which lost 4 bases and 7 bases, there was a span of 10 bases. This CDR3 region has 12 residues. Here the CDR3 reads CASSSPRGTQYF. The CDR3, as DNA: TGTGCCAGCAGTTCCCCTCGGGGGACCCAGTACTTC.

This clonotype has at least ten counts. The chain uses TRBV9 and TRBJ2-3; 10 bases are shared with TRBD1. With V trimmed by 3 bases and J by 5 bases, 6 bases remained unmatched. Germline CDR1 reads SGDLS; CDR2 reads YYNGEE. This CDR3 has 15 residues. CDR3: CASSGGQGRKDTQYF. CDR3 in DNA: TGTGCCAGCAGCGGGGGACAGGGGAGGAAAGATACGCAGTATTTT.

J is TRBJ1-5 and V is TRBV21-1; TRBD1 is taken as the D call from the table, unchecked against the DNA. TRBV21-1 is deemed a pseudogene. CDR3 length: 16 amino acids. The DNA of the CDR3 is TGTGCCAGCAGCAAAGCTCCTGACAGATCCAATCAGCCCCAGCATTTT. Encoded protein: CASSKAPDRSNQPQHF.

This clonotype was observed a few times. The chain carries TRBV11-3 and TRBJ2-1; D not resolved. CDR1 and CDR2 from the germline V gene are SGHNT and YENEEA. The CDR3 length is 15 residues. The germline V and J ends were trimmed by 1 base and 0 bases, with 7 bases remaining between them. CDR3 DNA sequence: TGTGCCAGCAGCTTAGGATGGAGCTCCTACAATGAGCAGTTCTTC. Its translation is CASSLGWSSYNEQFF.

This chain connects TRBV29-1 to TRBJ2-1, with 13 bases matching TRBD2. CDR1 and CDR2 (germline): SQVTM, ANQGSEA. This CDR3 is built from 16 residues. V lost 7 bases to trimming and J lost 3 bases; unmatched junction nucleotides: 9. The chain's CDR3 is CSELSGTSGNYNEQFF. The CDR3, as DNA: TGCAGCGAGCTATCCGGGACTAGCGGGAACTACAATGAGCAGTTCTTC.

This clonotype was counted at least ten times. The rearrangement joins TRBV28 to TRBJ1-1; D gene uncertain. Germline CDR1 is MDHEN and CDR2 is SYDVKM. Trimming shortened V by 1 base and J by 7 bases, and 10 bases separated the two germline ends. This CDR3 is built from 13 residues. The CDR3, as DNA: TGTGCCAGCAGTTTATCCTTTTCGGGTGAAGCTTTCTTT. Protein product: CASSLSFSGEAFF.

This chain uses TRBV6-2 or TRBV6-3 with TRBJ1-1, with D perhaps matching TRBD1 (6 bases). Germline CDR1 is MNHEY and CDR2 is SVGEGT. Trimming took off 5 bases at V and 4 bases at J, with 14 bases between the two ends. The CDR3 extends over 14 amino acids. The CDR3 loop reads CASSEGGGSTEAFF. The CDR3 DNA sequence: TGTGCCAGCAGTGAAGGGGGGGGGAGCACTGAAGCTTTCTTT.

This rearrangement joins TRBV12-3 or TRBV12-4 to TRBJ2-1; TRBD2 might be the D (6 bases). This CDR3 is built from 15 residues. The ends were cut back, 4 bases at V and 5 bases at J, with 15 bases in the middle. CDR3: CASSSPGSGHNEQFF. The CDR3 coding sequence is TGTGCCAGCAGTTCACCCGGGAGTGGCCACAATGAGCAGTTCTTC.

This clonotype appeared many times. The V gene is TRBV9, the J gene TRBJ2-5; maybe TRBD1 (6 bases). Germline V lookup: CDR1 SGDLS, CDR2 YYNGEE. Trimming cost V 4 bases and J 2 bases, with 18 bases left between them. The CDR3 sequence is 16 residues long. CDR3 sequence (DNA): TGTGCCAGCAGCATCCGGACAGACCTTAGGCAAGAGACCCAGTACTTC. It translates to CASSIRTDLRQETQYF.

This clonotype was counted many times. The chain carries TRBV6-1 and TRBJ1-5; possible D gene TRBD1, 5 bases. Germline V gives CDR1 MNHNS, CDR2 SASEGT. Deletions cut 6 bases from V and 1 base from J, with 13 bases between. The CDR3 covers 15 residues. The DNA for the CDR3 is TGTGCCAGCAGCCAAGGGGAGGCAAGCAATCAGCCCCAGCATTTT. It specifies CASSQGEASNQPQHF.

Worth noting for this clonotype: A much bigger clone sits one base away, suggesting this may be a read error. The chain uses TRBV27 and TRBJ2-5; TRBD1 might be the D (5 bases). Trimming cost V 0 bases and J 3 bases, with 17 bases left between them. This CDR3 region has 17 residues. Germline CDR1 reads MNHEY; CDR2 reads SMNVEV (reference sequence). For the CDR3, the DNA is TGTGCCAGCAGTTTATCGCCCTACCCAGGGTCCGAAGAGACCCAGTACTTC. It translates to CASSLSPYPGSEETQYF.

At least ten counts were recorded for this clonotype. The chain combines TRBV5-4 with TRBJ2-3, with 12 nucleotides matching TRBD2. The CDR3 has 16 amino acids. J gave up 5 bases and V 3 bases, and 7 bases lay outside the gene matches. CDR1 is SGHNT, CDR2 YYREEE, per germline (reference sequence). DNA of the CDR3: TGTGCCAGCAGCTCCATGACTAGCGGGGGCGGAGATACGCAGTATTTT. This sequence encodes CASSSMTSGGGDTQYF.

The sample holds many counts of this clonotype. V usage is TRBV9 and J usage is TRBJ1-1; the D gene is possibly TRBD1 (6 bases). V was cut by 5 bases and J by 5 bases, with 16 bases left in between. The V gene's germline CDR1 is SGDLS and CDR2 YYNGEE. CDR3 length equals 14 residues. CDR3 loop: CASSSTGARTEAFF. CDR3 DNA sequence: TGTGCCAGCAGTTCTACGGGGGCACGAACTGAAGCTTTCTTT.

The V gene is TRBV12-5, the J gene TRBJ2-5, with a weak D call TRBD2 (5 bases). Germline CDR1 reads LGHNT; CDR2 reads FRNRAP. The V and J ends lost 5 bases and 12 bases respectively, with 13 bases between them. This CDR3 spans 11 amino acids. DNA for the CDR3: TGTGCTAGTGGTCTCCTGGGAGCAAAGTACTTC. This gives the protein CASGLLGAKYF. Variable domain in full (rest from reference TRBV12-5 and TRBJ2-5): DARVTQTPRHKVTEMGQEVTMRCQPILGHNTVFWYRQTMMQGLELLAYFRNRAPLDDSGMPKDRFSAEMPDATLATLKIQPSEPRDSAVYFCASGLLGAKYFGPGTRLLVL.

As concerns this clonotype: A much larger clone differs by one base, so this may be a read error. The chain uses TRBV28 and TRBJ1-2; 8 bases map to TRBD1. Looked up from germline, CDR1 is MDHEN and CDR2 is SYDVKM. CDR3 length equals 12 residues. CDR3 coding DNA: TGTGTCACCCGAACAGGGGGCTATGGCTACACCTTC. Amino acids: CVTRTGGYGYTF.

This clonotype was seen many times. This rearrangement joins TRBV28 to TRBJ1-2, with D perhaps TRBD1 (5 bases). CDR1 and CDR2 (germline): MDHEN, SYDVKM. The CDR3 contains 12 residues. V gave up 3 bases and J gave up 4 bases, with 6 bases separating them. The CDR3 DNA is TGTGCCAGCAGTTTGACAGCCTATGGCTACACCTTC. Translated, it gives CASSLTAYGYTF.

This chain uses TRBV12-3 or TRBV12-4 with TRBJ2-1; perhaps TRBD1 as D (6 bases). The CDR3 totals 14 residues. The V end was cut by 3 bases, the J end by 7 bases, with 13 bases between. The CDR3 coding sequence is TGTGCCAGCAGTTTCACTAGGGGGTGGAATGAGCAGTTCTTC. Translated: CASSFTRGWNEQFF.

The J gene is TRBJ2-3, the V gene TRBV3-1; 11 bases are shared with TRBD1. Germline CDR1 and CDR2: LGHDT and YNNKEL (reference sequence). The CDR3 consists of 16 residues. With 4 bases clipped from V and 0 bases from J, the junction kept 3 bases outside the gene matches. CDR3 nucleotide sequence: TGTGCCAGCAGCCGGACAGGGGGCTATAGCACAGATACGCAGTATTTT. Its protein product is CASSRTGGYSTDTQYF.

This clonotype was recorded at least ten times. V gene TRBV20-1 combines with J gene TRBJ1-3, with 8 bases identical to TRBD1. In germline, CDR1 is DFQATT, CDR2 SNEGSKA (reference sequence). This CDR3 comprises 15 residues. With 6 bases clipped from V and 0 bases from J, the junction kept 7 bases outside the gene matches. The CDR3 region has the DNA TGCAGTGCCCGGACAGGGAAGGCCTCTGGAAACACCATATATTTT. Translation gives CSARTGKASGNTIYF.